The rows below give T cell receptor beta chains drawn from one sample of a study of T-cell memory formation after mild COVID-19. From the 5' RACE reads, TCRdb called clonotypes with MiXCR, one entry per CDR3 protein. In the table there are over 250,000 distinct CDR3 sequences, more than 15% of which are singletons. Source material: PBMCs or a T cell subset sorted from them (not recorded which). The receptors come from a man aged 18 to 29 who had mild COVID-19 (a few samples of this study predate the infection). Cell type and time point are not known. The CDR3 runs from the conserved cysteine through the conserved F or W. The order of the fields is J gene, clone size, D gene, V gene, CDR3 length, CDR3 DNA, CDR3 protein. A D gene is named only where the DNA matches it firmly. Some rows mark clone size as missing; the rest say once, few, many or name a class of expanded clone.

>TRBJ1-5|many|NA|TRBV12-3/TRBV12-4|15
TGTGCCAGCAGCCCGGTGGGGGGAATTAGTCAGCCCCAGCATTTT
CASSPVGGISQPQHF
>TRBJ2-1|few|NA|TRBV5-1|16
TGCGCCAGCAGCGCCAGGTTAGGGGGGCCCTACAATGAGCAGTTCTTC
CASSARLGGPYNEQFF
>TRBJ2-3|NA|NA|TRBV6-5|13
TGTGCCAGCAGTCAGGGATTCACAGATACGCAGTATTTT
CASSQGFTDTQYF
>TRBJ2-3|NA|TRBD2|TRBV5-1|16
TGCGCCAGCAGCTCCTTCCGGGGGGGTAGCTCAGATACGCAGTATTTT
CASSSFRGGSSDTQYF
>TRBJ1-6|few|TRBD1|TRBV7-8|15
TGTGCCAGCAGCTTCCGACAGGGGAGTTATTCACCCCTCCACTTT
CASSFRQGSYSPLHF
>TRBJ1-2|NA|NA|TRBV20-1|12
TGCAGTGCTAGGACGGGGACCACCGTCTGCACCTTC
CSARTGTTVCTF
>TRBJ2-4|many|NA|TRBV6-6|12
TGTGCCAGCAGTCCGAGTCCGAACATTCAGTACTTC
CASSPSPNIQYF
>TRBJ2-3|few|NA|TRBV7-2|14
TGTGCCAGCAGCTTAGGATTGGGGGGCAGGGAGCAGTATTTT
CASSLGLGGREQYF
>TRBJ1-5|few|TRBD1|TRBV4-1|16
TGCGCCAGCAGCCAAGACGACAGGGCCCACCATCAGCCCCAGCATTTT
CASSQDDRAHHQPQHF
>TRBJ2-3|few|TRBD2|TRBV7-9|17
TGTGCCAGCAGCTTGGGGAGTAGCGGGAGTAGGACAGATACGCAGTATTTT
CASSLGSSGSRTDTQYF
>TRBJ2-5|NA|TRBD2|TRBV7-2|17
TGTGCCAGCAGCCCGGGACTAGCGGCAAACCCGCAAGAGACCCAGTACTTC
CASSPGLAANPQETQYF
>TRBJ2-5|NA|TRBD2|TRBV29-1|13
TGCAGCGCCGGTTGGCGGGGGGAAGAGACCCAGTACTTC
CSAGWRGEETQYF
>TRBJ2-7|few|TRBD1|TRBV3-1|12
TGTGCCAGCAGCCGGGACAGGCTCGAGCAGTACTTC
CASSRDRLEQYF
>TRBJ2-5|NA|NA|TRBV18|12
TGTGCCAGCGGGGAGTCACAAGAGACCCAGTACTTC
CASGESQETQYF
>TRBJ1-1|NA|NA|TRBV19|13
TGTGCCAGTATCCCGGGACGGTTCACTGAAGCTTTCTTT
CASIPGRFTEAFF
>TRBJ2-2|NA|NA|TRBV4-1|14
TGCGCCAGCAGCCAACTGACAGTCCCCGGGGAGCTGTTTTTT
CASSQLTVPGELFF
>TRBJ2-5|few|NA|TRBV14|13
TGTGCCAGCAGGGCTAGCGCCGAGGGGACCCAGTACTTC
CASRASAEGTQYF
>TRBJ2-5|NA|TRBD1|TRBV7-8|14
TGTGCCAGCAGCTTAGGACAGGGGTCAGGGACCCAGTACTTC
CASSLGQGSGTQYF
>TRBJ1-2|few|NA|TRBV24-1|11
TGTGCCACCAGCGCGGATCGGGGCTACACCTTC
CATSADRGYTF
>TRBJ2-1|NA|NA|TRBV7-9|16
TGTGCCAGCAGCTTAGTGCGGGCGGGCTCCTACAATGAGCAGTTCTTC
CASSLVRAGSYNEQFF
>TRBJ1-3|few|NA|TRBV12-3/TRBV12-4|15
TGTGCCAGCAGTTTTCCCCAGCCGACCGGAAACACCATATATTTT
CASSFPQPTGNTIYF
>TRBJ2-5|few|NA|TRBV7-9|12
TGTGCCAGCAGCCTCACCCCTGAGACCCAGTACTTC
CASSLTPETQYF
>TRBJ2-5|few|TRBD2|TRBV7-6|15
TGTGCCAGCAGGACGGGACTAGCGGGGGTTGAGACCCAGTACTTC
CASRTGLAGVETQYF
>TRBJ2-7|NA|TRBD2|TRBV2|14
TGTGCCAGCAGTGTTGTAGCGGGGGAGTACGAGCAGTACTTC
CASSVVAGEYEQYF
>TRBJ2-1|few|NA|TRBV29-1|17
TGCAGCGTTGAAGGTTACAGAGAGACCCCCTCCTACAATGAGCAGTTCTTC
CSVEGYRETPSYNEQFF
>TRBJ1-5|NA|NA|TRBV29-1|14
TGCAGCGTTGGCATGCAGGGAAAGGATCAGCCCCAGCATTTT
CSVGMQGKDQPQHF
>TRBJ2-7|NA|NA|TRBV12-3/TRBV12-4|13
TGTGCCAGCACAGGGCCACGGTTATACGAGCAGTACTTC
CASTGPRLYEQYF